The 23 T cell receptor beta chains reported below all come from one sample, sequenced in a study of blood T cell repertoires in COVID-19. Sequencing was performed with immunoSEQ multiplex PCR; in TCRdb, only in-frame clones are kept and a portion is missing. The data show 300,000 to 350,000 clones, approximately 88% seen once. The sample consisted of peripheral blood. All receptors come from a woman in her 30s with COVID-19, enrolled during active disease.

The chain recombines TRBV5-6 with TRBJ2-7; 7 nucleotides line up with TRBD1. The germline V gene encodes CDR1 SGHDT and CDR2 YYEEEE. V lost 3 bases and J lost 5; bases outside the gene matches: 11. This CDR3 has 15 amino acids. Written as DNA, the CDR3 is TGTGCCAGCAGCTCGACAGGGAATCCCTGGGACGAGCAGTACTTC. This encodes CASSSTGNPWDEQYF.

This chain uses TRBV6-1 with TRBJ1-2; no definite D call. This CDR3 contains 14 residues. V was pared by 0 bases and J by 8 bases, with 13 bases between. The germline CDR1 and CDR2 sequences are MNHNS and SASEGT. CDR3 sequence: CASSEAPLAGGYTF. CDR3 nucleotide sequence: TGTGCCAGCAGTGAAGCCCCCCTTGCAGGCGGCTACACCTTC.

The rearrangement uses TRBV18 and TRBJ2-7, with 9 nucleotides matching TRBD2. The V and J ends lost 3 bases and 4 bases, in that order; junction bases with no gene match: 1. There are 13 residues in the CDR3. Germline-derived CDR1 and CDR2 are KGHSH and LQKENI. CDR3 loop: CASSPAGGYEQYV. The CDR3 bases are TGTGCCAGCTCACCCGCGGGGGGGTACGAGCAGTACGTC.

This clone was detected a few times. V is TRBV7-8 and J is TRBJ2-7, with D maybe TRBD1 (5 bases). The CDR3 extends over 15 amino acids. V was pared by 1 base and J by 2 bases, with 12 bases between. CDR1 is SGHVS and CDR2 is FQNEAQ in the germline V gene. The CDR3 coding sequence is TGTGCCAGCAGCTTAGACGACAGATTGACCTACGAGCAGTACGTC. Its protein product is CASSLDDRLTYEQYV.

CDR3 amino acids: CAWSVTYEQYF. CDR3 bases: TGTGCCTGGAGTGTTACCTACGAGCAGTACTTC. The chain couples TRBV30 to TRBJ2-7, with no clear D. The CDR3 is made up of 11 amino acids. V lost 0 bases, J lost 2 bases, and 2 bases lay in between. CDR1 is GTSNPN and CDR2 is SVGIG in the germline V gene (reference sequence).

J is TRBJ2-2 and V is TRBV5-1, with D maybe TRBD2 (5 bases). Germline loops: CDR1 SGHRS, CDR2 YFSETQ. Trimming removed 4 bases at V and 6 bases at J, with 10 bases between. CDR3 length equals 13 residues. The CDR3 here is CASSEVGAGELFF. The CDR3 DNA reads TGCGCCAGCAGCGAGGTCGGGGCCGGGGAGCTGTTTTTT. The variable domain in full, completed from reference TRBV5-1 and TRBJ2-2, reads KAGVTQTPRYLIKTRGQQVTLSCSPISGHRSVSWYQQTPGQGLQFLFEYFSETQRNKGNFPGRFSGRQFSNSRSEMNVSTLELGDSALYLCASSEVGAGELFFGEGSRLTVL.

J is TRBJ1-1 and V is TRBV6-5, with 9 bases identical to TRBD1. From germline, CDR1 is MNHEY and CDR2 SVGAGI. The V gene end was trimmed by 8 bases and the J gene end by 6 bases; junction bases not matched to a gene: 7. The CDR3 runs to 13 residues. The CDR3 spells CASGDRVRAEAFF. In nucleotides, the CDR3 is TGTGCCAGCGGGGACAGGGTGAGGGCTGAAGCTTTCTTT.

The rearrangement joins TRBV20-1 to TRBJ2-1; 15 bases line up with TRBD2. This CDR3 is 16 amino acids long. Per the germline V gene, CDR1 is DFQATT and CDR2 is SNEGSKA (reference sequence). V lost 3 bases, J lost 12 bases, and 12 bases stayed unmatched. Here the CDR3 DNA reads TGCAGTGCTAGTGAAACCGGGACTAGCGGGGGGCATGTGCAGTTCTTC. It is translated as CSASETGTSGGHVQFF.

This chain joins TRBV9 and TRBJ2-5, with D possibly TRBD1 on 6 matching bases. This CDR3 is built from 15 residues. The V gene lost 0 bases and the J gene lost 7 bases, with 16 bases spanning the gap. CDR1 and CDR2 (germline): SGDLS, YYNGEE. The CDR3 sequence is CASSVDDGTLRTQYF. The CDR3 DNA follows: TGTGCCAGCAGCGTAGACGACGGGACACTAAGGACCCAGTACTTC.

The chain is built from TRBV11-3 and TRBJ2-4, with D possibly matching TRBD2 (5 bases). CDR3 length equals 12 residues. V was trimmed by 5 bases and J by 7 bases, leaving 9 bases between them. The germline gives CDR1 SGHNT, CDR2 YENEEA. The CDR3 nucleotides are TGTGCCAGCAGCCGCCCGGGGAACATTCAGTACTTC. It translates to CASSRPGNIQYF.

This clone has a single count. The V call is TRBV5-1, the J call TRBJ2-5; 7 nucleotides match TRBD1. CDR1 SGHRS and CDR2 YFSETQ come from the germline V gene. CDR3 length: 16 amino acids. The V gene end was trimmed by 1 base and the J gene end by 5 bases; junction bases not matched to a gene: 11. This CDR3 is CASSLSPDRIGETQYF. CDR3 in DNA: TGCGCCAGCAGCTTGAGTCCGGACAGGATCGGGGAGACCCAGTACTTC.

This chain uses TRBV7-2 with TRBJ1-1; D gene unclear. With 5 bases removed from V and 5 bases from J, the gap between germline ends came to 9 bases. The CDR3 length is 12 residues. Germline assignment: CDR1 SGHTA and CDR2 FQGNSA. The CDR3: CASSVTKTEAFF. Written as DNA, the CDR3 is TGTGCCAGCAGCGTAACAAAAACTGAAGCTTTCTTT.

V is TRBV27 and J is TRBJ1-2, with D perhaps TRBD1 (6 bases). Germline loops: CDR1 MNHEY, CDR2 SMNVEV (reference sequence). The CDR3 has 15 residues. Trimming removed 2 bases at V and 5 bases at J, with 15 bases between. CDR3 bases: TGTGCCAGCAGTTTAATCGGGGGGCTCATTTATGGCTACACCTTC. Residues: CASSLIGGLIYGYTF.

The rearrangement links TRBV6-6 to TRBJ2-1; the D gene is possibly TRBD2 (7 bases). The ends were cut back, 6 bases at V and 0 bases at J, with 12 bases in the middle. The CDR3 runs 15 residues. Germline-derived CDR1 and CDR2 are MNHNY and SVGAGI (reference sequence). The CDR3 coding sequence is TGTGCCAGCAGGAGAGGGGGGGACTCCTACAATGAGCAGTTCTTC. Translating it yields CASRRGGDSYNEQFF.

V gene TRBV28 combines with J gene TRBJ1-2; 8 bases match TRBD1. The CDR3 is 15 residues long. Germline values: CDR1 MDHEN, CDR2 SYDVKM. V lost 5 bases to trimming and J lost 3 bases; unmatched junction nucleotides: 8. For the CDR3, the DNA is TGTGCCAGCAGTCGCGGACAGGGAGGGTACTATGGCTACACCTTC. Translation gives CASSRGQGGYYGYTF.

This clone has just a few counts. This chain joins TRBV9 and TRBJ1-3; perhaps TRBD1 as D (5 bases). The germline V gene encodes CDR1 SGDLS and CDR2 YYNGEE. The CDR3 length is 17 residues. V was trimmed by 3 bases and J by 0 bases, leaving 16 bases between them. DNA for the CDR3: TGTGCCAGCAGCGAGGCGGAGGGGCGCCTCTCTGGAAACACCATATATTTT. This gives the protein CASSEAEGRLSGNTIYF.

Only a few counts were recorded for this clone. The chain employs TRBV19 and TRBJ1-5; 10 positions match TRBD1. The CDR3 is 16 amino acids. Germline CDR1 is LNHDA and CDR2 is SQIVND (reference sequence). Germline trimming cut 7 bases from V and 0 bases from J; bases unmatched to any gene: 6. CDR3 sequence (DNA): TGTGCCAGTACGCGGACAGGGGGTTATAGCAATCAGCCCCAGCATTTT. Protein product: CASTRTGGYSNQPQHF.

This clone appeared a single time. The genes are TRBV28 and TRBJ1-1, with TRBD1 as a possible D gene (5 bases). Per the germline V gene, CDR1 is MDHEN and CDR2 is SYDVKM. This CDR3 comprises 13 residues. Trimming removed 3 bases at V and 5 bases at J, with 10 bases between. The CDR3 here is CASSLGGRTEAFF. In nucleotides, the CDR3 is TGTGCCAGCAGTTTGGGGGGGAGAACTGAAGCTTTCTTT.

This chain links TRBV5-4 with TRBJ2-7, with TRBD2 as a possible D gene (6 bases). V was shortened by 1 base and J by 5 bases, with 13 bases between the two germline ends. Looked up from germline, CDR1 is SGHNT and CDR2 is YYREEE (reference sequence). This CDR3 spans 14 amino acids. In DNA form, the CDR3 reads TGTGCCAGCAGCTTGTGGTCAGGGAGGCACGAGCAGTACGTC. Encoded protein: CASSLWSGRHEQYV.

The rearrangement links TRBV2 to TRBJ2-1; 7 bases are a match to TRBD2. Germline V gene lookup returns CDR1 SNHLY and CDR2 FYNNEI. The CDR3 is 15 amino acids. Unmatched junction bases numbered 8, after V lost 1 base and J lost 8 bases. The CDR3 DNA reads as TGTGCCAGCAGTGAAGGGAGACTAGCAGCCGATGAGCAGTTCTTC. This translates into CASSEGRLAADEQFF. Complete variable domain (other parts from reference TRBV2 and TRBJ2-1): EPEVTQTPSHQVTQMGQEVILRCVPISNHLYFYWYRQILGQKVEFLVSFYNNEISEKSEIFDDQFSVERPDGSNFTLKIRSTKLEDSAMYFCASSEGRLAADEQFFGPGTRLTVL.

The chain has TRBV19 and TRBJ1-2, with D possibly being TRBD1 (5 bases). V lost 2 bases to trimming and J lost 2 bases, with 21 bases between them. This CDR3 has 18 residues. CDR1 is LNHDA, CDR2 SQIVND, per germline (reference sequence). CDR3: CASSISSTAWLINYGYTF. The CDR3 DNA is TGTGCCAGTAGTATAAGTTCGACAGCGTGGCTTATAAACTATGGCTACACCTTC.

V gene TRBV6-5 combines with J gene TRBJ1-3; no clear D gene. The V end lost 7 bases, the J end lost 1 base, and 14 bases lay between the germline ends. This CDR3 is built from 15 residues. In germline, CDR1 is MNHEY, CDR2 SVGAGI. CDR3 protein: CASTQVTGSGNTIYF. CDR3 nucleotides: TGTGCCAGCACCCAGGTGACCGGTTCTGGAAACACCATATATTTT.

This clone was counted once. The CDR3 DNA reads TGTGCCAGCAGCCGGGACAGGGATCGGTCACCCCTCCACTTT. Its translation: CASSRDRDRSPLHF. The rearrangement uses TRBV6-6 and TRBJ1-6; 9 positions match TRBD1. V was pared by 6 bases and J by 10 bases, with 7 bases of the junction left unmatched. Germline CDR1 reads MNHNY; CDR2 reads SVGAGI (reference sequence). The CDR3 is 14 amino acids.